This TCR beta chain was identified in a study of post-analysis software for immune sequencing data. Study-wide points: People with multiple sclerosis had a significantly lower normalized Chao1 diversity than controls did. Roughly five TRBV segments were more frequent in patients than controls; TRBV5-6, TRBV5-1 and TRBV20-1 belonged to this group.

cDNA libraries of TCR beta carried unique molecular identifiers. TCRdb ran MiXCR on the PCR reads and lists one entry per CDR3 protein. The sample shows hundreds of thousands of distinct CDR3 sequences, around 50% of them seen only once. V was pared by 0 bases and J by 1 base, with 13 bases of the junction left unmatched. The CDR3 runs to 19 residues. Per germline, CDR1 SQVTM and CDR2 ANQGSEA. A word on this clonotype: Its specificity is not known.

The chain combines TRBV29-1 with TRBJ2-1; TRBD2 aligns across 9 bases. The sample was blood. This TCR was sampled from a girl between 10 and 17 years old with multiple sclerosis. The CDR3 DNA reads TGCAGCGTTGAAGATGTTAGCGGGGGCTCTTTTACATCCTACAATGAGCAGTTCTTC. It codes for CSVEDVSGGSFTSYNEQFF.